This entry describes one T cell receptor beta chain. What it binds is not known. CDR1 and CDR2 (germline): MNHEY, SVGAGI. V trimming: 9 bases; J trimming: 5 bases; junction bases outside the gene matches: 11. The CDR3 sequence is 14 residues long. This entry comes from a study of tumor-infiltrating lymphocytes in primary liver carcinoma. Study summary: Patients included men and women of 30 to 69 years.

The authors made TCR beta cDNA from approximately 490 ng total RNA with a constant-region primer. Slightly modified ARM-PCR, run as three nested multiplex PCR rounds, produced the TCR beta libraries. Both of the initial two PCR rounds ran for about 11 cycles and employed TRBV1-TRBV30 forward primers alongside a C-beta reverse primer. Via MiXCR, TCRdb re-called the multiplex PCR reads, giving one row per CDR3 protein. The sample yields more than 90,000 distinct CDR3 sequences, about 67% seen once. Study-wide points: A significantly higher top-250-clone fraction was recorded for tumors than for blood (p = 0.039). Merely some 7-24% of top clones spanned all five tumor regions.

DNA and RNA were both co-extracted from approximately 20-30 mg of bulk tissue that had not been sorted. The J gene is TRBJ2-7, the V gene TRBV6-5, with 9 bases lining up with TRBD1. This receptor was identified in a woman aged 55-75 years with primary liver carcinoma and hepatitis B virus infection. Source material: liver tumor tissue from sampling region 2. Described subset: tumor region T2, inferior pole. The CDR3 DNA is TGTGCCAGTCATCCGGGACAGGGCTCGAACGAGCAGTACTTC. Residues: CASHPGQGSNEQYF.